Presented here are 25 T cell receptor beta chains from one specimen sequenced in a study of blood T cell repertoires in COVID-19. This table comes from immunoSEQ multiplex PCR, and its TCRdb copy is limited to in-frame clones, with some not included. The table shows 250,000 to 350,000 clones, with about 87% occurring only once. The sequencing sample was made of PBMCs or T cells enriched from blood (not recorded which). These TCRs come from a woman aged 50 to 60 who had recovered from COVID-19.

As DNA, the CDR3 is TGTGCCTGGAGTGGGACTAGCGGGAGGACCGATACGCAGTATTTT. Its translation: CAWSGTSGRTDTQYF. The chain combines TRBV30 with TRBJ2-3; TRBD2 matches 14 bases. CDR1 is GTSNPN and CDR2 is SVGIG in the germline V gene (reference sequence). V shed 1 base, J shed 6 bases, and the junction held 3 bases outside the gene matches. There are 15 residues in the CDR3.

The chain recombines TRBV11-2 with TRBJ2-5; a possible D gene is TRBD2 (6 bases). CDR1 SGHAT and CDR2 FQNNGV come from the germline V gene. This CDR3 region has 15 residues. Trimming removed 2 bases from V and 1 base from J, with 11 bases in between. CDR3 in DNA: TGTGCCAGCAGCTTATCCGGGAGCCCCCAAGAGACCCAGTACTTC. It specifies CASSLSGSPQETQYF.

The J gene is TRBJ2-3, the V gene TRBV19, with TRBD1 matching over 9 bases. Germline-derived CDR1 and CDR2 are LNHDA and SQIVND (reference sequence). CDR3 length: 15 amino acids. V was clipped by 6 bases and J by 5 bases; unmatched bases: 9. The CDR3 DNA sequence: TGTGCCAGTAGCAGAGGGGGACAGGGAGAAGATACGCAGTATTTT. Its protein is CASSRGGQGEDTQYF.

V gene TRBV6-1 combines with J gene TRBJ1-3, with D uncertain. CDR1 is MNHNS and CDR2 is SASEGT in the germline V gene. V shed 3 bases and J shed 1 base, with 19 bases lying between them. This CDR3 is 18 amino acids long. CDR3: CASSDFLKRRASGNTIYF. The DNA of the CDR3 is TGTGCCAGCAGTGATTTTTTGAAGAGGAGGGCATCTGGAAACACCATATATTTT.

This clone occurred a few times. The gene calls are TRBV11-2 and TRBJ1-5, with a possible D match to TRBD1 (6 bases). The CDR3 extends over 14 amino acids. The V gene lost 0 bases and the J gene lost 7 bases, with 10 bases spanning the gap. Germline V gene data show CDR1 as SGHAT and CDR2 as FQNNGV. This CDR3 is CASSLDGGPQPQHF. The CDR3 DNA is TGTGCCAGCAGCTTAGACGGGGGGCCGCAGCCCCAGCATTTT.

CDR3 protein: CASSLQLAGGFGEQYF. The CDR3 DNA reads as TGTGCCAGCAGCTTACAACTAGCGGGAGGATTTGGCGAGCAGTACTTC. The J gene is TRBJ2-7, the V gene TRBV11-2, with TRBD2 matching over 12 bases. Germline V gene sequence: CDR1 SGHAT, CDR2 FQNNGV. The CDR3 has 16 amino acids. The J segment lost 6 bases and the V segment lost 2 bases, leaving 8 bases of the junction unmatched.

J is TRBJ1-1 and V is TRBV29-1; D unclear. CDR3 size: 14 residues. V was shortened by 5 bases and J by 1 base, with 14 bases between the two germline ends. CDR1 and CDR2 from the germline V gene are SQVTM and ANQGSEA. Here the CDR3 DNA reads TGCAGCGTTACCCGGAGCCAACCGAACACTGAAGCTTTCTTT. Amino acids: CSVTRSQPNTEAFF.

The rearrangement uses TRBV5-5 and TRBJ2-7; TRBD2 agrees at 7 bases. CDR3 size: 15 residues. The J segment lost 4 bases and the V segment lost 3 bases, leaving 10 bases of the junction unmatched. Germline CDR1 and CDR2: SGHKS and YYEKEE (reference sequence). CDR3 residues: CASSSQGRGVYEQYF. For the CDR3, the DNA is TGTGCCAGCAGCTCTCAGGGACGGGGGGTTTACGAGCAGTACTTC.

This clone was recorded once. This chain links TRBV20-1 with TRBJ1-2; D uncertain. The CDR3 covers 11 residues. Looked up from germline, CDR1 is DFQATT and CDR2 is SNEGSKA (reference sequence). V was trimmed by 4 bases and J by 5 bases, leaving 8 bases between them. The CDR3, as DNA: TGCAGTGCTACCGGTAGTTATGGCTACACCTTC. Residues: CSATGSYGYTF.

J is TRBJ1-1 and V is TRBV29-1; D not resolved. Trimming shortened V by 7 bases and J by 4 bases, and 16 bases separated the two germline ends. The CDR3 is made up of 13 amino acids. In germline, CDR1 is SQVTM, CDR2 ANQGSEA. Here the CDR3 DNA reads TGCAGCGCTAGCGTTGCTTTTGGCACTGAAGCTTTCTTT. This gives the protein CSASVAFGTEAFF.

The chain joins TRBV7-2 to TRBJ2-7; 10 bases line up with TRBD1. The V gene end was trimmed by 5 bases and the J gene end by 2 bases; junction bases not matched to a gene: 6. The germline V gene encodes CDR1 SGHTA and CDR2 FQGNSA. This CDR3 contains 15 residues. CDR3 residues: CASSRSGTGAYEQYF. CDR3 sequence (DNA): TGTGCCAGCAGCAGATCCGGGACAGGGGCCTACGAGCAGTACTTC.

V and J are TRBV12-3 or TRBV12-4 and TRBJ2-1; no clear D gene. The CDR3 runs 11 residues. The ends were cut back, 5 bases at V and 5 bases at J, with 4 bases in the middle. The CDR3, as DNA: TGTGCCAGCAGTCCCGACAATGAGCAGTTCTTC. It yields the protein CASSPDNEQFF.

This sequence joins TRBV5-1 and TRBJ2-7; 7 nucleotides align to TRBD2. Germline loops: CDR1 SGHRS, CDR2 YFSETQ. V trimming: 0 bases; J trimming: 4 bases; junction bases outside the gene matches: 10. This CDR3 has 16 amino acids. The CDR3 DNA is TGCGCCAGCAGCTTGGCTAGCGTGGGGGGGAGGTACGAGCAGTACTTC. Encoded protein: CASSLASVGGRYEQYF.

CDR3 amino acids: CASSLRQGYEKLFF. The DNA of the CDR3 is TGTGCCAGCAGCTTACGACAGGGGTATGAAAAACTGTTTTTT. The rearrangement uses TRBV7-2 and TRBJ1-4; 8 nucleotides agree with TRBD1. CDR1 SGHTA and CDR2 FQGNSA come from the germline V gene. This CDR3 is built from 14 residues. V shed 2 bases, J shed 6 bases, and the junction held 2 bases outside the gene matches.

This rearrangement joins TRBV5-1 to TRBJ2-1; no definite D call. Germline lookup yields CDR1 SGHRS and CDR2 YFSETQ. With 0 bases removed from V and 6 bases from J, the gap between germline ends came to 13 bases. This CDR3 comprises 15 residues. The CDR3: CASSLDPGTFNEQFF. The CDR3 bases are TGCGCCAGCAGCTTGGACCCCGGTACGTTCAATGAGCAGTTCTTC.

The genes are TRBV9 and TRBJ2-1; 7 positions agree with TRBD1. J was trimmed by 6 bases and V by 4 bases; bases with no gene match: 10. The CDR3 extends over 15 amino acids. Germline CDR1 and CDR2: SGDLS and YYNGEE. CDR3 DNA: TGTGCCAGCAGCCCTCGGATAGGGGGCCCCAATGAGCAGTTCTTC. Encoded protein: CASSPRIGGPNEQFF.

This chain uses TRBV24-1 with TRBJ1-2; 7 bases align to TRBD1. Unmatched junction bases numbered 9, after V lost 3 bases and J lost 6 bases. The CDR3 runs to 15 residues. Germline assignment: CDR1 KGHDR and CDR2 SFDVKD. The CDR3 sequence: CATSDLTGSLDGYTF. In DNA, the CDR3 is TGTGCCACCAGTGATCTGACAGGGAGTCTGGATGGCTACACCTTC.

CDR3 in amino acids: CASSQAPGQNTEAFF. The CDR3 DNA reads as TGTGCCAGCTCACAAGCTCCGGGACAGAACACTGAAGCTTTCTTT. The chain joins TRBV18 to TRBJ1-1; tentative D call: TRBD1 (6 bases). Germline V gives CDR1 KGHSH, CDR2 LQKENI. Trimming took off 4 bases at V and 1 base at J, with 13 bases between the two ends. This CDR3 region has 15 residues. The full variable domain, completed using reference TRBV18 and TRBJ1-1, is NAGVMQNPRHLVRRRGQEARLRCSPMKGHSHVYWYRQLPEEGLKFMVYLQKENIIDESGMPKERFSAEFPKEGPSILRIQQVVRGDSAAYFCASSQAPGQNTEAFFGQGTRLTVV.

The rearrangement uses TRBV19 and TRBJ1-1; 10 nucleotides align to TRBD1. CDR3 length: 15 residues. CDR1 LNHDA and CDR2 SQIVND come from the germline V gene (reference sequence). The trim removed 9 bases at V and 5 bases at J, leaving 12 bases unmatched. The CDR3 bases are TGTGCCAGCCATCGACAGGGGGCGCTTGGGACTGAAGCTTTCTTT. Its translation: CASHRQGALGTEAFF. The complete variable domain, with remaining parts taken from reference TRBV19 and TRBJ1-1, reads DGGITQSPKYLFRKEGQNVTLSCEQNLNHDAMYWYRQDPGQGLRLIYYSQIVNDFQKGDIAEGYSVSREKKESFPLTVTSAQKNPTAFYLCASHRQGALGTEAFFGQGTRLTVV.

This chain links TRBV2 with TRBJ1-1; 9 positions agree with TRBD1. The V and J ends lost 7 bases and 4 bases, in that order; junction bases with no gene match: 7. This CDR3 has 14 amino acids. Germline V gene sequence: CDR1 SNHLY, CDR2 FYNNEI. The CDR3 nucleotides read TGTGCCAGCAACCTGGGACAGGGAGCCACTGAAGCTTTCTTT. Translated, it gives CASNLGQGATEAFF.

V gene TRBV9 combines with J gene TRBJ2-3, with 7 bases aligning to TRBD2. The trim removed 0 bases at V and 5 bases at J, leaving 9 bases unmatched. This CDR3 contains 16 residues. The germline CDR1 and CDR2 sequences are SGDLS and YYNGEE. CDR3 loop: CASSVGGRAKGDTQYF. The CDR3 coding sequence is TGTGCCAGCAGCGTAGGAGGGAGGGCCAAAGGAGATACGCAGTATTTT.

The rearrangement joins TRBV19 to TRBJ1-5; D remains unclear. CDR3 size: 15 residues. The V gene lost 3 bases and the J gene lost 1 base, with 10 bases spanning the gap. The germline CDR1 and CDR2 sequences are LNHDA and SQIVND (reference sequence). Written as DNA, the CDR3 is TGTGCCAGTAGTATGTCCGGGATGAGCAATCAGCCCCAGCATTTT. This sequence encodes CASSMSGMSNQPQHF.

This chain connects TRBV12-3 or TRBV12-4 to TRBJ2-5; maybe TRBD2 (5 bases). CDR3 length: 13 residues. The V and J ends lost 6 bases and 3 bases respectively, with 11 bases between them. CDR3: CASRVTGKETQYF. CDR3 bases: TGTGCCAGCAGGGTGACGGGGAAAGAGACCCAGTACTTC.

The J gene is TRBJ1-1, the V gene TRBV28, with TRBD1 identical over 8 bases. The junction had 9 bases not matched to a gene; V was cut back by 8 bases and J by 7 bases. This CDR3 has 13 amino acids. CDR1 is MDHEN and CDR2 is SYDVKM in the germline V gene. The CDR3 sequence: CASRPVDRGEAFF. The CDR3 DNA follows: TGTGCCAGCCGACCCGTTGACAGGGGTGAAGCTTTCTTT. The variable domain in full, completed from reference TRBV28 and TRBJ1-1, reads DVKVTQSSRYLVKRTGEKVFLECVQDMDHENMFWYRQDPGLGLRLIYFSYDVKMKEKGDIPEGYSVSREKKERFSLILESASTNQTSMYLCASRPVDRGEAFFGQGTRLTVV.

The chain carries TRBV3-1 (or the pseudogene TRBV3-2) and TRBJ1-1; 9 nucleotides align to TRBD1. Germline CDR1 LGHDT, CDR2 YNNKEL (reference sequence). The CDR3 is 15 amino acids. J was trimmed by 5 bases and V by 3 bases; bases with no gene match: 7. CDR3 sequence reads: CASSQATGGWTEAFF. CDR3 DNA sequence: TGTGCCAGCAGCCAGGCCACAGGGGGCTGGACTGAAGCTTTCTTT.